The rows below give T cell receptor beta chains drawn from one sample of a study of T cell repertoires in cytomegalovirus infection. TCRdb analysed the reads with MiXCR anew, one entry per CDR3 protein. The sample contains nearly 700,000 distinct CDR3 sequences, around 32% of which appear only once. Antigens of these TCRs are unknown. The sequences come from cultured PBMCs, collected from culture after CMV antigen stimulation. These receptors all come from a human donor in good health (CMV status not recorded). Some clones in this sample may be carry-over from other donors' samples. Each CDR3 is given with its conserved first and last residue. A D gene is named only where the DNA matches it firmly. Only some rows state a clone size, as once, few, many or a class for expanded clones.

size: NA
J: TRBJ2-6
V: TRBV6-5
D: NA
DNA: TGTGCCAGCAGCTCCACAAGGGCCAACGTCCTGACTTTC
CDR3: CASSSTRANVLTF

size: few
J: TRBJ1-6
V: TRBV6-1
D: NA
DNA: TGTGCCAGCAGTGAATTTGGGGGGGACGGTTCACCCCTCCACTTT
CDR3: CASSEFGGDGSPLHF

size: NA
J: TRBJ2-1
V: TRBV7-9
D: TRBD1
DNA: TGTGCCAGCAGGGACAGGGGTACCCACAATGAGCAGTTCTTC
CDR3: CASRDRGTHNEQFF

size: NA
J: TRBJ1-4
V: TRBV6-6
D: NA
DNA: TGTGCCAGCAGTTACCTTACGGGAGGAGGGGAAAAACTGTTTTTT
CDR3: CASSYLTGGGEKLFF

size: few
J: TRBJ2-7
V: TRBV4-3
D: TRBD2
DNA: TGCGCCAGCAGCCAAGATCCGACTAGCGGTGTCTACGAGCAGTACTTC
CDR3: CASSQDPTSGVYEQYF

size: few
J: TRBJ2-7
V: TRBV12-3/TRBV12-4
D: NA
DNA: TGTGCCAGCAGTTTAACACCCACCTTATCCGAGCAGTACTTC
CDR3: CASSLTPTLSEQYF

size: NA
J: TRBJ1-3
V: TRBV4-3
D: NA
DNA: TGCGCCAGCAGCCAAGATTGGGCCAGGGGAGGTATCGGCATTGGAAACACCATATATTTT
CDR3: CASSQDWARGGIGIGNTIYF

size: few
J: TRBJ1-2
V: TRBV27
D: NA
DNA: TGTGCCAGCAGTCCGGGACACAACTATGGCTACACCTTC
CDR3: CASSPGHNYGYTF

size: NA
J: TRBJ2-1
V: TRBV10-3
D: NA
DNA: TGTGCCACAGCCCCTAGCGTCGCCTACAATGAGCAGTTCTTC
CDR3: CATAPSVAYNEQFF

size: NA
J: TRBJ2-5
V: TRBV6-2/TRBV6-3
D: NA
DNA: TGTGCCAGCAGTGAGGTGGCGACCCAGTACTTC
CDR3: CASSEVATQYF

size: NA
J: TRBJ2-3
V: TRBV7-2
D: NA
DNA: TGTGCCAGCAGCCCCGGGCGGGCTACGCAGTATTTT
CDR3: CASSPGRATQYF

size: NA
J: TRBJ2-7
V: TRBV7-2
D: NA
DNA: TGTGCCAGCAGCTTACGACTAGGCTACGAGCAGTACTTC
CDR3: CASSLRLGYEQYF

size: few
J: TRBJ1-2
V: TRBV19
D: TRBD1
DNA: TGTGCCAGTATGGGAACCGGGACAGGGGGGACCTATGGCTACACCTTC
CDR3: CASMGTGTGGTYGYTF

size: few
J: TRBJ2-7
V: TRBV6-2/TRBV6-3
D: NA
DNA: TGTGCCAGCATGATGGAGGGCGGACTCTCCTACGAGCAGTACTTC
CDR3: CASMMEGGLSYEQYF

size: many
J: TRBJ1-1
V: TRBV7-8
D: NA
DNA: TGTGCCAGCAGCTCCCACCGGGCGAAGGACACTGAAGCTTTCTTT
CDR3: CASSSHRAKDTEAFF

size: NA
J: TRBJ2-5
V: TRBV7-9
D: NA
DNA: TGTGCCAGCAGCTACGACATGGAGACCCAGTACTTC
CDR3: CASSYDMETQYF

size: NA
J: TRBJ2-3
V: TRBV20-1
D: NA
DNA: TGCAGTGCTACGCCGCATAGCGGAACTAGCACAGATACGCAGTATTTT
CDR3: CSATPHSGTSTDTQYF

size: few
J: TRBJ1-1
V: TRBV7-2
D: TRBD1
DNA: TGTGCCAGCAGCCGGGACAGGGACACTGAAGCTTTCTTT
CDR3: CASSRDRDTEAFF

size: many
J: TRBJ2-7
V: TRBV11-2
D: TRBD1
DNA: TGTGCCAGCAGCTTACGACAGGGGGCCTACGAGCAGTACTTC
CDR3: CASSLRQGAYEQYF

size: many
J: TRBJ1-1
V: TRBV7-2
D: NA
DNA: TGTGCCAGCAGCCCCCGAGTGCTCCCGACTGAAGCTTTCTTT
CDR3: CASSPRVLPTEAFF

size: NA
J: TRBJ1-5
V: TRBV12-3/TRBV12-4
D: NA
DNA: TGTGCCAGCAGTTTTAAGAGCAATCAGCCCCAGCATTTT
CDR3: CASSFKSNQPQHF

size: few
J: TRBJ2-1
V: TRBV12-3/TRBV12-4
D: TRBD2
DNA: TGTGCCAGCAGCCCTCTAGCGGGACTAAGTAATGAGCAGTTCTTC
CDR3: CASSPLAGLSNEQFF

size: few
J: TRBJ1-2
V: TRBV7-8
D: NA
DNA: TGTGCCAGCAGCTTAGGCAGGGGCACGGACTATGGCTACACCTTC
CDR3: CASSLGRGTDYGYTF

size: once
J: TRBJ2-7
V: TRBV20-1
D: NA
DNA: TGCAGTGCCCCCGGTCACAGAACCTACGAGCAGTACTTC
CDR3: CSAPGHRTYEQYF

size: many
J: TRBJ2-3
V: TRBV7-2
D: NA
DNA: TGTGCCAGCAGCCTGGGCGGGGTCCCAGATACGCAGTATTTT
CDR3: CASSLGGVPDTQYF

size: NA
J: TRBJ1-4
V: TRBV6-5
D: NA
DNA: TGTGCCAGCAGTTCCGGGACGGATACTGAAAAACTGTTTTTT
CDR3: CASSSGTDTEKLFF

size: few
J: TRBJ2-5
V: TRBV10-3
D: TRBD1
DNA: TGTGCCACCTTATCGGGACAGGGAGGCGAGACCCAGTACTTC
CDR3: CATLSGQGGETQYF

size: NA
J: TRBJ2-1
V: TRBV27
D: NA
DNA: TGTGCCAGCAGTTGGGCCGGCAATGAGCAGTTCTTC
CDR3: CASSWAGNEQFF

size: NA
J: TRBJ1-4
V: TRBV5-4
D: NA
DNA: TGTGCCAGCAGCCTGGATGGGACTGATGAAAAACTGTTTTTT
CDR3: CASSLDGTDEKLFF

size: NA
J: TRBJ2-4
V: TRBV20-1
D: NA
DNA: TGCAGTGCTAGAGATCGCGGGGCCAAAAACATTCAGTACTTC
CDR3: CSARDRGAKNIQYF

size: NA
J: TRBJ2-3
V: TRBV11-2
D: NA
DNA: TGTGCCAGCAGCTCGGCCTCCGGGATACGCACAGATACGCAGTATTTT
CDR3: CASSSASGIRTDTQYF

size: few
J: TRBJ2-2
V: TRBV20-1
D: NA
DNA: TGCAGTGCTAGACTCTCTAGTGCAGGGGAGCTGTTTTTT
CDR3: CSARLSSAGELFF

size: once
J: TRBJ1-6
V: TRBV6-2/TRBV6-3
D: TRBD1
DNA: TGTGCCAGCAGACGGACAGGGGGAAACGCACCCCTCCACTTT
CDR3: CASRRTGGNAPLHF

size: few
J: TRBJ1-6
V: TRBV6-6
D: NA
DNA: TGTGCCAGCAGTTACCTACAGGGATTTATCTCAGATTCACCCCTCCACTTT
CDR3: CASSYLQGFISDSPLHF

size: NA
J: TRBJ2-1
V: TRBV15
D: TRBD1
DNA: TGTGCCACCAGCAGAGCAGGGGGATACAATGTGCAGTTCTTC
CDR3: CATSRAGGYNVQFF

size: NA
J: TRBJ2-5
V: TRBV19
D: NA
DNA: TGTGCCAGTAGTACGACCCTGGAGGCGACCCAGTACTTC
CDR3: CASSTTLEATQYF

size: few
J: TRBJ1-2
V: TRBV2
D: NA
DNA: TGTGCCAGCAGTGATGGGGGGAATGACTATGGCTACACCTTC
CDR3: CASSDGGNDYGYTF

size: NA
J: TRBJ2-3
V: TRBV9
D: NA
DNA: TGTGCCAGCAGCCCCCGGAGCTTTGCCACGGATACGCAGTATTTT
CDR3: CASSPRSFATDTQYF

size: few
J: TRBJ2-3
V: TRBV18
D: NA
DNA: TGTGCCAGCGAGAACTATACGCAGTATTTT
CDR3: CASENYTQYF

size: NA
J: TRBJ2-2
V: TRBV24-1
D: NA
DNA: TGTGCCACCAGTGATTCTGGTAGCGGTCTTACCGGGGAGCTGTTTTTT
CDR3: CATSDSGSGLTGELFF

size: NA
J: TRBJ2-1
V: TRBV5-6
D: TRBD2
DNA: TGTGCCAGCAGCCGAACTAGCGATGGGGCTAATGAGCAGTTCTTC
CDR3: CASSRTSDGANEQFF

size: NA
J: TRBJ1-4
V: TRBV7-9
D: TRBD1
DNA: TGTGCCAGCAGCTTAGTGAGTGCCTACAGGGGCACTAATGAAAAACTGTTTTTT
CDR3: CASSLVSAYRGTNEKLFF

size: NA
J: TRBJ1-6
V: TRBV6-5
D: NA
DNA: TGTGCCAGCAGTTACTCTTGGACGGCGGGTTCACCCCTCCACTTT
CDR3: CASSYSWTAGSPLHF

size: NA
J: TRBJ1-6
V: TRBV18
D: TRBD1
DNA: TGTGCCAGCTCAACCGGACAGGGGCCCCTCCACTTT
CDR3: CASSTGQGPLHF

size: few
J: TRBJ1-5
V: TRBV7-8
D: NA
DNA: TGTGCCAGCAGCGACAATGCGGGCAATCAGCCCCAGCATTTT
CDR3: CASSDNAGNQPQHF

size: NA
J: TRBJ2-1
V: TRBV12-3/TRBV12-4
D: NA
DNA: TGTGCCAGCAGCCTTGGGGGTTGGGATGAGCAGTTCTTC
CDR3: CASSLGGWDEQFF

size: NA
J: TRBJ2-7
V: TRBV4-1
D: NA
DNA: TGCGCCAGCAGCCTTGCGGGTGGGGCAGGAGTGGGAAAGCAGTACTTC
CDR3: CASSLAGGAGVGKQYF

size: few
J: TRBJ2-5
V: TRBV7-8
D: TRBD2
DNA: TGTGCCAGCAGCGCATCCGGGACTAGCGGGAGGGCCTATGAGACCCAGTACTTC
CDR3: CASSASGTSGRAYETQYF

size: few
J: TRBJ2-7
V: TRBV20-1
D: NA
DNA: TGCAGTGCTAGGAAAGATAGTGCGAACTCTGAGCAGTACTTC
CDR3: CSARKDSANSEQYF

size: few
J: TRBJ2-7
V: TRBV7-6
D: NA
DNA: TGTGCCAGCAGCTCAAAACACAGGGACGAGCAGTACTTC
CDR3: CASSSKHRDEQYF

size: NA
J: TRBJ1-3
V: TRBV4-1
D: NA
DNA: TGCGCCAGCAGCCAAGTATGGCAGAGCTCTGGAAACACCATATATTTT
CDR3: CASSQVWQSSGNTIYF

size: NA
J: TRBJ2-3
V: TRBV5-1
D: TRBD2
DNA: TGCGCCAGTAGACTAGCGGTCACAGATACGCAGTATTTT
CDR3: CASRLAVTDTQYF

size: NA
J: TRBJ2-7
V: TRBV11-2
D: NA
DNA: TGTGCCAGCAGCCGCAGAGGGTCTTACTACGAGCAGTACTTC
CDR3: CASSRRGSYYEQYF

size: few
J: TRBJ2-5
V: TRBV12-3/TRBV12-4
D: TRBD2
DNA: TGTGCCAGCACCCGGACTAGCGGGTTCCCTGGGGCAGAGACCCAGTACTTC
CDR3: CASTRTSGFPGAETQYF

size: few
J: TRBJ1-5
V: TRBV6-8
D: NA
DNA: TGTGCCAGCAGTTACTCGCCCAGGGTCCCGGGAAATCAGCCCCAGCATTTT
CDR3: CASSYSPRVPGNQPQHF

size: NA
J: TRBJ1-5
V: TRBV7-8
D: NA
DNA: TGTGCCAGCAGCTTAGGCAGGTCGGGGGGGGCTCGCAATCAGCCCCAGCATTTT
CDR3: CASSLGRSGGARNQPQHF

size: few
J: TRBJ2-5
V: TRBV6-2/TRBV6-3
D: TRBD2
DNA: TGTGCCAGCAGTTATGGTTCTGGACTAGCGGTAGAGACCCAGTACTTC
CDR3: CASSYGSGLAVETQYF

size: NA
J: TRBJ2-2
V: TRBV7-2
D: NA
DNA: TGTGCCAGCAGCACTAACAGGGTTGCGACCACCGGGGAGCTGTTTTTT
CDR3: CASSTNRVATTGELFF

size: few
J: TRBJ1-5
V: TRBV2
D: NA
DNA: TGTGCCAGCAACGTGGAGGGTGTGGGTCAGCCCCAGCATTTT
CDR3: CASNVEGVGQPQHF

size: NA
J: TRBJ2-3
V: TRBV20-1
D: TRBD2
DNA: TGCAGTGCTAGCAGGACTAGCGAGCCCGGTACGCAGTATTTT
CDR3: CSASRTSEPGTQYF